This T cell receptor beta chain was documented in a study of T cell responses to AZD1222 COVID-19 vaccine. Study context: Pooled samples include second doses given at about 4 or 12 weeks. General observations from the study: Sampled repertoires all dated from after the peak T cell response. Unmutated variant regions are reportedly targeted by nearly half of spike-specific TCRs.

The CDR3 consists of 12 residues. The ends were cut back, 3 bases at V and 11 bases at J, with 13 bases in the middle. The germline gives CDR1 LNHDA, CDR2 SQIVND (reference sequence). With regard to this clone: Its antigen is unknown.

Generated by immunoSEQ multiplex PCR, the TCRdb table keeps only in-frame clones and is missing some. The sample consists of 100,000 or so clones, about 87% of them appearing once. Sample: peripheral blood, taken on day 0 of AZD1222 vaccination. The chain couples TRBV19 to TRBJ1-1, with D maybe TRBD1 (6 bases). The source of this sequence is an adult in good health. CDR3: CASSMGAGAAFF. The CDR3 DNA reads TGTGCCAGTAGTATGGGGGCAGGGGCCGCTTTCTTT. The whole variable domain, remainder taken from reference TRBV19 and TRBJ1-1, is DGGITQSPKYLFRKEGQNVTLSCEQNLNHDAMYWYRQDPGQGLRLIYYSQIVNDFQKGDIAEGYSVSREKKESFPLTVTSAQKNPTAFYLCASSMGAGAAFFGQGTRLTVV.